This T cell receptor beta chain stems from a study of blood T cell repertoires in COVID-19. For the study at large: COVID-19 samples, acute and convalescent, were from the United States, Italy and Spain. T cells, B-cell-depleted T cells, or PBMCs provided the cDNA or gDNA that served as material.

Germline V gene lookup returns CDR1 MNHNY and CDR2 SVGAGI (reference sequence). Trimming stripped 5 bases from V and 3 bases from J, with 19 bases between. The CDR3 contains 16 residues. Authors' data handling: Using reference gene primer amplification, nucleated cell counts were estimated. Repertoires were generated with immunoSEQ multiplex PCR, while TCRdb's copy carries only in-frame clones and drops some. That table supplies the V and J calls and clone size; D and trimming were determined from the DNA. Of fewer than 110,000 clones listed, roughly 90% are singletons. The sample was peripheral blood. This TCR was sampled from a human donor in a cohort sampled during active COVID-19. This chain joins TRBV6-6 and TRBJ1-2; D is uncertain. The DNA of the CDR3 is TGTGCCAGCAGTCACGACTCTTGGAGGGTCGACTATGGCTACACCTTC. Residues: CASSHDSWRVDYGYTF.